The 31 T cell receptor beta chains below were found in one sample sequenced in a study of cytomegalovirus exposure and HLA in healthy donors listed by TCRdb under 2017. Receptor libraries were prepared by the immunoSEQ multiplex PCR assay. For the multiplex PCR, a mixture combining 60 forward primers for TCR Vbeta segments and 13 reverse primers for TCR Jbeta segments was used. TCRdb provides this immuneACCESS table in a form limited to in-frame rearrangements. Some clones are lacking; in checked studies, under half of them reflect an unresolved V gene, and why the rest are absent is not known. The sample profile shows approximately 150,000 clones; around 80% of them were found once. Around 2.5% of the sample is held by the ten biggest clonotypes. The specimen was PBMCs. The receptor set was obtained from a female donor in good health and CMV-seronegative.

V is TRBV30 and J is TRBJ1-2; D gene ambiguous. The CDR3 loop spans 15 amino acids. The V end lost 2 bases, the J end lost 8 bases, and 21 bases lay between the germline ends. Germline CDR1 is GTSNPN and CDR2 is SVGIG (reference sequence). CDR3 bases: TGTGCCTGGAGTAGGAGCAGACGAAGAGAAGGAGGCTACACCTTC. Its protein is CAWSRSRRREGGYTF.

J is TRBJ2-7 and V is TRBV19, with 8 bases matching TRBD1. The length of the CDR3 is 16 residues. With 6 bases clipped from V and 2 bases from J, the junction kept 12 bases outside the gene matches. Germline V CDR1 and CDR2: LNHDA, SQIVND (reference sequence). The CDR3 here is CASRGPRQGSPYEQYF. CDR3 nucleotide sequence: TGTGCCAGTAGGGGTCCCCGACAGGGGTCCCCCTACGAGCAGTACTTC. Based on the CDR3 plus reference TRBV19 and TRBJ2-7, the full variable domain is DGGITQSPKYLFRKEGQNVTLSCEQNLNHDAMYWYRQDPGQGLRLIYYSQIVNDFQKGDIAEGYSVSREKKESFPLTVTSAQKNPTAFYLCASRGPRQGSPYEQYFGPGTRLTVT.

This chain joins TRBV6-6 and TRBJ2-2, with D unresolved. The V gene lost 5 bases and the J gene lost 6 bases, with 7 bases spanning the gap. This CDR3 comprises 12 residues. Germline V gene data show CDR1 as MNHNY and CDR2 as SVGAGI (reference sequence). The CDR3 reads CASSPLPGELFF. The DNA for the CDR3 is TGTGCCAGCAGTCCCCTCCCCGGGGAGCTGTTTTTT.

The chain is built from TRBV11-2 and TRBJ1-2, with D maybe TRBD1 (5 bases). V dropped 1 base and J dropped 1 base, with 13 bases sitting between them. The CDR3 has 16 amino acids. Germline V gene data show CDR1 as SGHAT and CDR2 as FQNNGV. The CDR3 coding sequence is TGTGCCAGCAGCTTAGGGACATCTAGACTTAACTATGGCTACACCTTC. Translated: CASSLGTSRLNYGYTF.

This clone was counted a single time. The CDR3 nucleotides read TGTGCCAGCAGTCCCCGTACTGAGCAGCCCCAGCATTTT. It encodes CASSPRTEQPQHF. This chain links TRBV6-6 with TRBJ1-5; D is unresolved. Trimming took off 5 bases at V and 7 bases at J, with 12 bases between the two ends. The CDR3 is 13 residues long. Germline loops: CDR1 MNHNY, CDR2 SVGAGI (reference sequence).

The count of this clone is one. The chain combines TRBV4-3 with TRBJ1-3; 7 bases agree with TRBD1. J was trimmed by 5 bases and V by 4 bases; bases with no gene match: 5. The CDR3 covers 14 residues. CDR1 LGHNA and CDR2 YSLEER come from the germline V gene. CDR3 loop: CASSPTGQRNTIYF. The CDR3 DNA reads TGCGCCAGCAGCCCGACAGGGCAAAGAAACACCATATATTTT.

The chain carries TRBV9 and TRBJ1-6; weak D call: TRBD1 (5 bases). V was cut by 1 base and J by 13 bases, with 12 bases left in between. The CDR3 covers 13 residues. CDR1 is SGDLS, CDR2 YYNGEE, per germline. CDR3 protein: CASSVWGRGPLHF. The CDR3 nucleotides are TGTGCCAGCAGCGTATGGGGCCGTGGGCCCCTCCACTTT.

A few counts support this clone. The genes are TRBV4-1 and TRBJ2-3; 8 bases align to TRBD2. Trimming removed 10 bases from V and 3 bases from J; junction bases left unmatched: 9. Germline V gene data show CDR1 as MGHRA and CDR2 as YSYEKL. The CDR3 contains 14 residues. The CDR3: CATFPSGGTDTQYF. The CDR3 DNA sequence: TGCGCCACCTTTCCCAGCGGGGGAACAGATACGCAGTATTTT.

V usage is TRBV13 and J usage is TRBJ2-3, with 8 bases fitting TRBD1. CDR3 size: 15 residues. The junction had 6 bases not matched to a gene; V was cut back by 5 bases and J by 2 bases. CDR1 is PRHDT, CDR2 FYEKMQ, per germline (reference sequence). The CDR3: CASSAPGGPTDTQYF. The CDR3 DNA reads as TGTGCCAGCAGCGCCCCAGGGGGCCCCACAGATACGCAGTATTTT.

The gene calls are TRBV5-6 and TRBJ2-7; D not certain. Trimming removed 4 bases from V and 4 bases from J, with 12 bases in between. Germline CDR1 and CDR2: SGHDT and YYEEEE. The CDR3 is 13 amino acids. Written as DNA, the CDR3 is TGTGCCAGCAGCCTCCCTACTTCGTACGAGCAGTACTTC. Its translation: CASSLPTSYEQYF.

The rearrangement links TRBV30 to TRBJ1-1; D is undetermined. The CDR3 runs 13 residues. Trimming removed 2 bases at V and 4 bases at J, with 11 bases between. Germline assignment: CDR1 GTSNPN and CDR2 SVGIG (reference sequence). The CDR3 protein is CAWSYSGGTEAFF. The CDR3 DNA follows: TGTGCCTGGAGTTACAGCGGCGGCACTGAAGCTTTCTTT.

This clone was counted once. The chain joins TRBV30 to TRBJ2-2; the D gene is possibly TRBD2 (5 bases). Trimming removed 5 bases from V and 4 bases from J, with 8 bases in between. The CDR3 has 12 residues. CDR1 and CDR2 from the germline V gene are GTSNPN and SVGIG (reference sequence). This chain's CDR3 is CAWEGATGELFF. The CDR3 DNA reads TGTGCCTGGGAGGGCGCCACCGGGGAGCTGTTTTTT.

The CDR3 sequence is CASSSQTGWYNEQFF. The CDR3 region has the DNA TGTGCCAGCAGCTCTCAGACAGGGTGGTACAATGAGCAGTTCTTC. J is TRBJ2-1 and V is TRBV7-2; 7 bases map to TRBD1. Unmatched junction bases numbered 7, after V lost 4 bases and J lost 4 bases. Germline-derived CDR1 and CDR2 are SGHTA and FQGNSA. The CDR3 loop spans 15 amino acids.

A remark on this clone: One end of the junction fails to match germline, which may point to a read error. The chain employs TRBV30 and TRBJ1-1, with TRBD1 as a possible D gene (6 bases). The CDR3 sequence is 13 residues long. Germline CDR1 and CDR2: GTSNPN and SVGIG (reference sequence). The CDR3 DNA follows: TGTGCCTGGAGACGGACAGTGAATACTGAAGCTTTCTTT. This translates into CAWRRTVNTEAFF. Complete variable domain (other parts from reference TRBV30 and TRBJ1-1): SQTIHQWPATLVQPVGSPLSLECTVEGTSNPNLYWYRQAAGRGLQLLFYSVGIGQISSEVPQNLSASRPQDRQFILSSKKLLLSDSGFYLCAWRRTVNTEAFFGQGTRLTVV.

V usage is TRBV5-8 and J usage is TRBJ1-5; unclear D gene. The CDR3 is 15 amino acids. Trimming removed 1 base from V and 4 bases from J, with 12 bases in between. Germline V gene lookup returns CDR1 SGHTS and CDR2 YDEGEE. The chain's CDR3 is CASSLHKQKNQPQHF. The CDR3 DNA sequence: TGTGCCAGCAGCTTGCATAAACAGAAGAATCAGCCCCAGCATTTT. The full variable domain, completed using reference TRBV5-8 and TRBJ1-5, is EAGVTQSPTHLIKTRGQQATLRCSPISGHTSVYWYQQALGLGLQFLLWYDEGEERNRGNFPPRFSGRQFPNYSSELNVNALELEDSALYLCASSLHKQKNQPQHFGDGTRLSIL.

The chain recombines TRBV19 with TRBJ2-3, with 9 bases lining up with TRBD1. Germline V lookup: CDR1 LNHDA, CDR2 SQIVND (reference sequence). This CDR3 comprises 15 residues. Trimming cost V 8 bases and J 0 bases; bases outside gene matches: 6. CDR3 sequence reads: CASGTGTGSTDTQYF. DNA for the CDR3: TGTGCCAGTGGGACCGGGACAGGGAGCACAGATACGCAGTATTTT.

The rearrangement joins TRBV9 to TRBJ2-2; a weak D match, TRBD2 (6 bases). The V gene's germline CDR1 is SGDLS and CDR2 YYNGEE. This CDR3 has 15 residues. V lost 2 bases, J lost 2 bases, and 10 bases lay in between. This CDR3 reads CASSVGGRNTGELFF. The CDR3 nucleotides are TGTGCCAGCAGCGTTGGAGGGCGCAACACCGGGGAGCTGTTTTTT.

J is TRBJ1-2 and V is TRBV4-3, with D perhaps matching TRBD1 (6 bases). Trimming removed 1 base at V and 3 bases at J, with 18 bases between. CDR3 size: 17 residues. Germline loops: CDR1 LGHNA, CDR2 YSLEER. CDR3 sequence: CASSQGAGDLVYYGYTF. CDR3 bases: TGCGCCAGCAGCCAAGGGGCAGGGGATTTGGTGTACTATGGCTACACCTTC.

The chain uses TRBV7-9 and TRBJ2-1, with 8 bases fitting TRBD1. CDR1 is SEHNR, CDR2 FQNEAQ, per germline (reference sequence). The junction had 12 bases not matched to a gene; V was cut back by 5 bases and J by 9 bases. The CDR3 has 15 residues. CDR3 coding DNA: TGTGCCAGCAGCGGGGAGACAGGGGATTTGGGTGAGCAGTTCTTC. Translation gives CASSGETGDLGEQFF. The full variable domain, its missing parts supplied by reference TRBV7-9 and TRBJ2-1, is DTGVSQNPRHKITKRGQNVTFRCDPISEHNRLYWYRQTLGQGPEFLTYFQNEAQLEKSRLLSDRFSAERPKGSFSTLEIQRTEQGDSAMYLCASSGETGDLGEQFFGPGTRLTVL.

This clone was observed a handful of times. This sequence joins TRBV6-5 and TRBJ2-7, with D unresolved. Trimming pared 0 bases from V and 2 bases from J, leaving 11 bases between. This CDR3 has 15 amino acids. Germline V lookup: CDR1 MNHEY, CDR2 SVGAGI. CDR3 DNA sequence: TGTGCCAGCAGTTACTCGCCAGGTGGGCCCTACGAGCAGTACTTC. Its protein product is CASSYSPGGPYEQYF.

The rearrangement links TRBV7-9 to TRBJ2-1; D not resolved. This CDR3 is 11 amino acids long. Germline V gene data show CDR1 as SEHNR and CDR2 as FQNEAQ (reference sequence). Trimming pared 6 bases from V and 6 bases from J, leaving 6 bases between. CDR3 sequence: CASRSVNEQFF. DNA of the CDR3: TGTGCCAGCAGGTCGGTCAATGAGCAGTTCTTC.

This clone was seen only a few times. The V and J genes are TRBV18 and TRBJ1-5; D possibly corresponds to TRBD1 (5 bases). This CDR3 spans 14 amino acids. Germline V lookup: CDR1 KGHSH, CDR2 LQKENI. Trimming removed 6 bases from V and 1 base from J, with 10 bases in between. The CDR3 bases are TGTGCCAGCTCCCAGGGTGGGAGCAATCAGCCCCAGCATTTT. Translating it yields CASSQGGSNQPQHF.

V and J are TRBV10-3 and TRBJ2-3, with D possibly TRBD1 on 5 matching bases. The germline V and J ends were trimmed by 5 bases and 6 bases, with 6 bases remaining between them. Per the germline V gene, CDR1 is ENHRY and CDR2 is SYGVKD. CDR3 length: 11 residues. Written as DNA, the CDR3 is TGTGCCATCAGTTCAGGGGATACGCAGTATTTT. It codes for CAISSGDTQYF.

The chain joins TRBV5-8 to TRBJ1-5; 8 nucleotides match TRBD1. The germline gives CDR1 SGHTS, CDR2 YDEGEE. V shed 1 base and J 5 bases; nucleotides not matched to a gene: 2. CDR3 size: 14 residues. This chain's CDR3 is CASSLQGAYQPQHF. The CDR3 nucleotides are TGTGCCAGCAGCTTGCAGGGGGCGTATCAGCCCCAGCATTTT.

V gene TRBV5-1 combines with J gene TRBJ1-1, with 9 bases matching TRBD1. V lost 1 base and J lost 1; bases outside the gene matches: 5. Per germline, CDR1 SGHRS and CDR2 YFSETQ. CDR3 length: 16 residues. The CDR3 loop is CASSLRTGVWNTEAFF. CDR3 DNA: TGCGCCAGCAGCTTGAGGACAGGGGTTTGGAACACTGAAGCTTTCTTT. The full variable domain, rest sourced from reference TRBV5-1 and TRBJ1-1, is KAGVTQTPRYLIKTRGQQVTLSCSPISGHRSVSWYQQTPGQGLQFLFEYFSETQRNKGNFPGRFSGRQFSNSRSEMNVSTLELGDSALYLCASSLRTGVWNTEAFFGQGTRLTVV.

The V call is TRBV2, the J call TRBJ2-1; 10 positions agree with TRBD1. V lost 3 bases and J lost 1; bases outside the gene matches: 3. CDR3 size: 16 residues. CDR1 and CDR2 (germline): SNHLY, FYNNEI. Written as DNA, the CDR3 is TGTGCCAGCAGTGATCCGGGACAGGGGTCCTACAATGAGCAGTTCTTC. The encoded protein is CASSDPGQGSYNEQFF.

This chain connects TRBV15 to TRBJ1-5, with D unclear. Germline lookup yields CDR1 LNHNV and CDR2 YYDKDF (reference sequence). V lost 5 bases and J 0 bases, leaving 11 bases between the germline ends. The CDR3 is 15 amino acids. The DNA of the CDR3 is TGTGCCACCAGCCCCACGCGGGTTAGCAATCAGCCCCAGCATTTT. Translated, it gives CATSPTRVSNQPQHF.

The chain joins TRBV4-3 to TRBJ2-7, with a weak D call TRBD2 (5 bases). The CDR3 extends over 16 amino acids. V lost 0 bases, J lost 3 bases, and 15 bases lay in between. Germline CDR1 is LGHNA and CDR2 is YSLEER. The CDR3 DNA reads TGCGCCAGCAGCCAAGATCCCGGGGTTAGCTACTACGAGCAGTACTTC. As protein: CASSQDPGVSYYEQYF.

The chain links TRBV7-9 to TRBJ2-1, with TRBD1 identical over 10 bases. The junction had 6 bases not matched to a gene; V was cut back by 0 bases and J by 4 bases. Germline V gene lookup returns CDR1 SEHNR and CDR2 FQNEAQ (reference sequence). This CDR3 comprises 17 residues. This chain's CDR3 is CASSLAVDRGRYNEQFF. In DNA, the CDR3 is TGTGCCAGCAGCTTAGCGGTAGACAGGGGGCGATACAATGAGCAGTTCTTC.

This clone was detected ten times or more. This chain joins TRBV7-8 and TRBJ1-6; no definite D call. There are 16 residues in the CDR3. CDR1 is SGHVS and CDR2 is FQNEAQ in the germline V gene. Between the trimmed V and J ends, which lost 0 bases and 3 bases, there was a span of 9 bases. Here the CDR3 DNA reads TGTGCCAGCAGCTTAGCCCAGGCCTTCTATAATTCACCCCTCCACTTT. It codes for CASSLAQAFYNSPLHF.

This clone was detected only once. The rearrangement links TRBV28 to TRBJ2-2; TRBD1 aligns across 9 bases. Germline trimming cut 11 bases from V and 0 bases from J; bases unmatched to any gene: 10. This CDR3 is 16 amino acids long. Germline values: CDR1 MDHEN, CDR2 SYDVKM. In DNA form, the CDR3 reads TGTGCCGTACTAACCGGGACAGGGACGAACACCGGGGAGCTGTTTTTT. Encoded protein: CAVLTGTGTNTGELFF.